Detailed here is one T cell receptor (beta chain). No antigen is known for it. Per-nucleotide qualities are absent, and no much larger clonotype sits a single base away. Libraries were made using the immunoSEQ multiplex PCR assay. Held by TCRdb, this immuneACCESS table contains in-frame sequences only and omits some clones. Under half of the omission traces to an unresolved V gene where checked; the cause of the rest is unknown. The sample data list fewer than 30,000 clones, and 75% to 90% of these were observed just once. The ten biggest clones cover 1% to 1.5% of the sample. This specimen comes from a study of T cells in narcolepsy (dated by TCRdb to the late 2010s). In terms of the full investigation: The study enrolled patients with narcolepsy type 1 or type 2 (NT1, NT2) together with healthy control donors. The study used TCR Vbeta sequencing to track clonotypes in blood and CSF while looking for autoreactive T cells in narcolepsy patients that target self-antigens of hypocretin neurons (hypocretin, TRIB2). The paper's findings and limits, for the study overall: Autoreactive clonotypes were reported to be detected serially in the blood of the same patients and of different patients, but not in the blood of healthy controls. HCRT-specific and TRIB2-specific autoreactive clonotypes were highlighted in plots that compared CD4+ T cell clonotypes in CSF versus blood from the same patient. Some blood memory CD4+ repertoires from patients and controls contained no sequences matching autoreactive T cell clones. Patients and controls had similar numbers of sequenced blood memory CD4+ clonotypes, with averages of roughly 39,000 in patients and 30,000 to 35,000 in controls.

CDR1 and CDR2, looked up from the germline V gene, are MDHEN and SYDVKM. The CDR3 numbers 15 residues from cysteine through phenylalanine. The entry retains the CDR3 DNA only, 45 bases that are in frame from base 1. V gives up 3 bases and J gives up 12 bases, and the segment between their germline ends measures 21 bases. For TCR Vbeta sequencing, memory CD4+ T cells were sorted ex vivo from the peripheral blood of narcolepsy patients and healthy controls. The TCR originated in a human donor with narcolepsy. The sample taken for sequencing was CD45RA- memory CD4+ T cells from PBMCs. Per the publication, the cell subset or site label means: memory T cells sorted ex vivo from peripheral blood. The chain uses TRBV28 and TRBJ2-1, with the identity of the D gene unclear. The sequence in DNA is TGTGCCAGCAGTTTGGGCCTTGCCTCACCTCAAGGGCAGTTCTTC. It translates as CASSLGLASPQGQFF.